This T cell receptor (beta chain) was observed in a study of T cells in Graves' hyperthyroidism and ophthalmopathy (dated by TCRdb to the late 2010s). Regarding the research as a whole: Peripheral blood was collected at initial diagnosis, before any treatment. A discovery cohort of about a hundred patients, approximately 44 with Graves' ophthalmopathy and about 60 with stable Graves' hyperthyroidism, was used to find distinguishing TCR V-J signatures. Prospective prediction of ophthalmopathy was tested in an independent validation cohort of approximately 19 hyperthyroidism patients and 15 to 17 patients who later progressed to ophthalmopathy. For training and testing, the 100 or so patients in the discovery cohort were randomly divided in a 7:3 ratio. In addition, the study compared T-cell repertoires in thyroid tissue and in blood from over 5 Graves' hyperthyroidism patients. Once sampling was done, hyperthyroidism patients were given methimazole at a starting dose of 30 mg daily, whereas ophthalmopathy patients were given high-dose intravenous methylprednisolone. The paper describes TCR Vbeta CDR3 sequencing of roughly 130 peripheral blood samples, made up of around 41 ophthalmopathy patients, more than 70 hyperthyroidism patients and roughly 17 progressor patients.

In the ophthalmopathy patients, disease was moderately to severely active, with a Clinical Activity Score of 3 or more, a NOSPECS grade of 4 or more, and a duration of less than 3 months. The study excluded patients with uncontrolled infections, other autoimmune diseases, pregnancy or lactation. Diagnoses relied on clinical symptoms, serum thyroxine and TRAb, thyroid ultrasound and orbital computed tomography. Ficoll-Paque density gradient centrifugation was used to isolate PBMCs from under 11 ml of fresh peripheral blood. Total RNA was extracted using Trizol reagent, and RNA quality was assessed on an Agilent 2100 Bioanalyzer. This clonotype came up many times. Its specific antigen is unknown. Per-base quality was not reported, and no clone a single base away is much larger than it. Broader findings and caveats from the paper: Ophthalmopathy was separated from stable hyperthyroidism by a 13 V-J signature model, with around 90% sensitivity and about 84% specificity obtained in cross-validation and 80%/75% obtained in testing. No statistical method was used to fix the sample size in advance, and group allocation was not hidden from the investigators. In validation, the model predicted progression to ophthalmopathy with about 71% sensitivity and over 72% specificity, a median of around 6.6 months before onset. Most expanded thyroid clonotypes (frequency above 0.001) were also detected in blood, suggesting blood repertoires may reflect thyroid immune responses.

The CDR3 measures 14 amino acids from cysteine to phenylalanine. Only the CDR3 portion is preserved as DNA: 42 bases, with reading frame beginning at the first base. Per the germline V gene, SGHRS is the CDR1 and YFSETQ is the CDR2. Trimming takes 0 bases from V and 8 bases from J, and the germline ends sit 14 bases apart. TCR beta CDR3 regions were amplified from RNA transcripts. The TCR CDR3 was subjected to a first round of RT-PCR using the HTBI primer set and the Qiagen OneStep RT-PCR kit. Libraries were constructed in a second round of multiplex PCR, after which size selection and purification were carried out. Libraries were sequenced paired-end with 100 bp reads on an Illumina HiSeq2000. On the authors' methods: SOAPnuke was used to process the raw data, with reads discarded if the reads contained adapters or uncalled bases, had a mean Phred below 15, or lacked an exact constant-primer or identifier match. High-quality paired reads were merged with COPE v1.2.5, and unique nucleotide sequences were defined as clonotypes. MiTCR v1.1 was used to align the clonotypes against IMGT TRBV, TRBD and TRBJ reference segments. The analysis was restricted to V-J combinations with a frequency above 0.0001, which together covered about 99% of the repertoires. A TCS score was defined as the ratio between F50 (clonal expansion) and ExV (chaos), using BLOSUM62-based TCRdist between CDR3 peptides within each V-J. Welch's t-statistics and random forest reduced some 510 V-J features to 13, which were used in a naive Bayes classifier (R e1071). In TCRdb, the public reads were trimmed at Q25 with fastp and aligned with MiXCR, with productive beta chains retained. Records with the same CDR3 protein are collapsed into one entry carrying the most frequent genes and DNA. TCRdb, not the original authors, processed these V and J calls. In this sample the table shows hundreds of thousands of distinct CDR3 sequences, approximately 24% of which occur a single time. Approximately 10% of the sample goes to the ten largest clones.

Rearrangement joined TRBV5-1 to TRBJ1-2; no confident D gene assignment can be made. Material: blood. This clonotype was sampled from a woman between 25 and 40 years old with Graves' ophthalmopathy. The CDR3 protein: CASSLEGGLSGYTF. The DNA reads as follows: TGCGCCAGCAGCTTGGAAGGAGGGCTTAGCGGCTACACCTTC.